Below are 24 T cell receptor beta chains sequenced from a single sample in a study of blood T cell repertoires in COVID-19. Clones were read by immunoSEQ multiplex PCR, and TCRdb kept only the in-frame ones, dropping some. The sample includes over 350,000 clones, around 87% of them seen just once. Input material: PBMCs or T cells enriched from blood (not recorded which). These receptors were collected from a woman aged 25 to 39 with acute COVID-19.

The J gene is TRBJ2-7, the V gene TRBV21-1; TRBD2, the table's D call, was not compared with the DNA. TRBV21-1 is an annotated pseudogene. CDR3 length: 14 amino acids. CDR3 protein: CASSKGLTSYEQYF. CDR3 nucleotides: TGTGCCAGCAGCAAGGGACTGACATCCTACGAGCAGTACTTC.

The chain carries TRBV5-1 and TRBJ1-2, with a possible D match to TRBD1 (6 bases). V was pared by 3 bases and J by 6 bases, with 9 bases between. CDR3 length: 12 residues. Germline V gene lookup returns CDR1 SGHRS and CDR2 YFSETQ. CDR3 sequence (DNA): TGCGCCAGCAGCTCCAAGGGGGATGGCTACACCTTC. Translating it yields CASSSKGDGYTF.

The genes are TRBV21-1 and TRBJ2-7; TRBD1 is the table's D call, not checked against the DNA. TRBV21-1 is reported as a pseudogene. The CDR3 loop spans 15 amino acids. CDR3 coding DNA: TGTGCCAGCAGCGACCAAAATCGGACAGGGAACGAGCAGTACTTC. This codes for CASSDQNRTGNEQYF.

This clone occurred once. The chain carries TRBV6-5 and TRBJ1-2; a weak D match, TRBD1 (5 bases). The V gene's germline CDR1 is MNHEY and CDR2 SVGAGI. This CDR3 spans 16 amino acids. Trimming took 0 bases from V and 0 from J, leaving 11 bases between them. The CDR3 reads CASSYSAGKANYGYTF. The CDR3 coding sequence is TGTGCCAGCAGTTACTCGGCAGGGAAGGCTAACTATGGCTACACCTTC.

The chain joins TRBV29-1 to TRBJ2-7; 9 nucleotides agree with TRBD1. This CDR3 has 13 amino acids. V lost 4 bases and J lost 3; bases outside the gene matches: 4. Germline V CDR1 and CDR2: SQVTM, ANQGSEA. DNA of the CDR3: TGCAGCGTTGTTGGGACAGGGTTCTACGAGCAGTACTTC. This sequence encodes CSVVGTGFYEQYF.

With regard to this clone: The same CDR3 is also encoded by other DNA sequences in this sample. V usage is TRBV9 and J usage is TRBJ2-7; 8 bases map to TRBD2. This CDR3 spans 15 amino acids. The trim removed 0 bases at V and 2 bases at J, leaving 4 bases unmatched. Germline V gives CDR1 SGDLS, CDR2 YYNGEE. This chain's CDR3 is CASSVGLAGTYEQYF. CDR3 nucleotide sequence: TGTGCCAGCAGCGTAGGGTTAGCGGGGACCTACGAGCAGTACTTC.

CDR3 in amino acids: CASSDPGAGQFF. In DNA form, the CDR3 reads TGCGCCAGCAGTGACCCGGGAGCAGGGCAGTTCTTC. The genes are TRBV10-1 and TRBJ2-1; tentatively, D is TRBD2 (6 bases). V was trimmed by 3 bases and J by 12 bases, leaving 12 bases between them. The CDR3 covers 12 residues. CDR1 is WNHNN, CDR2 SYGVQD, per germline (reference sequence).

This clone turned up a few times. This chain uses TRBV30 with TRBJ2-2; no definite D call. V dropped 2 bases and J dropped 0 bases, with 4 bases sitting between them. CDR1 is GTSNPN and CDR2 is SVGIG in the germline V gene (reference sequence). The CDR3 spans 13 residues. CDR3 loop: CAWSQSNTGELFF. In DNA form, the CDR3 reads TGTGCCTGGAGTCAGTCGAACACCGGGGAGCTGTTTTTT.

In this sample, this clone turned up a few times. This sequence joins TRBV9 and TRBJ2-1, with TRBD2 as a possible D gene (5 bases). Trimming stripped 2 bases from V and 2 bases from J, with 5 bases between. Germline-derived CDR1 and CDR2 are SGDLS and YYNGEE. CDR3 length equals 13 residues. This CDR3 reads CASSVGAYNEQFF. The CDR3 DNA reads TGTGCCAGCAGCGTCGGGGCCTACAATGAGCAGTTCTTC.

V and J are TRBV7-9 and TRBJ1-2; TRBD1 might be the D (6 bases). The V gene lost 4 bases and the J gene lost 6 bases, with 12 bases spanning the gap. CDR3 length: 13 amino acids. CDR1 SEHNR and CDR2 FQNEAQ come from the germline V gene (reference sequence). CDR3 residues: CASSWGGPNGYTF. CDR3 sequence (DNA): TGTGCCAGCAGCTGGGGGGGCCCGAATGGCTACACCTTC.

V usage is TRBV5-1 and J usage is TRBJ2-1; 12 bases are a match to TRBD2. V shed 4 bases, J shed 0 bases, and the junction held 2 bases outside the gene matches. CDR1 is SGHRS, CDR2 YFSETQ, per germline. The CDR3 spans 16 residues. CDR3 loop: CASSPSGGASYNEQFF. CDR3 DNA sequence: TGCGCCAGCAGCCCTAGCGGGGGGGCCTCCTACAATGAGCAGTTCTTC. Filled out from reference TRBV5-1 and TRBJ2-1, the complete variable domain reads KAGVTQTPRYLIKTRGQQVTLSCSPISGHRSVSWYQQTPGQGLQFLFEYFSETQRNKGNFPGRFSGRQFSNSRSEMNVSTLELGDSALYLCASSPSGGASYNEQFFGPGTRLTVL.

V usage is TRBV5-1 and J usage is TRBJ1-4; D is uncertain. The CDR3 covers 14 residues. Trimming left V 4 bases short and J 10 bases short, with 17 bases between. The germline gives CDR1 SGHRS, CDR2 YFSETQ. The CDR3 nucleotides read TGCGCCAGCAGCCCGGATCCGGGAGTGGGAAAACTGTTTTTT. Translating it yields CASSPDPGVGKLFF.

The chain has TRBV6-2 or TRBV6-3 and TRBJ2-1; a weak D match, TRBD2 (7 bases). Trimming left V 4 bases short and J 5 bases short, with 18 bases between. Germline V lookup: CDR1 MNHEY, CDR2 SVGEGT. This CDR3 is built from 16 residues. The CDR3 nucleotides read TGTGCCAGCAGTTCCCTCCGAGGGGGGGGAAACAATGAGCAGTTCTTC. Translated: CASSSLRGGGNNEQFF.

CDR3: CASSYWGGGTEAFF. In nucleotides, the CDR3 is TGTGCCAGCAGTTATTGGGGAGGAGGCACTGAAGCTTTCTTT. V usage is TRBV6-2 or TRBV6-3 and J usage is TRBJ1-1; the D is unclear. Germline V gene data show CDR1 as MNHEY and CDR2 as SVGEGT. Trimming left V 3 bases short and J 4 bases short, with 12 bases between. There are 14 residues in the CDR3.

The V gene is TRBV9, the J gene TRBJ1-1; 9 bases are shared with TRBD1. Germline-derived CDR1 and CDR2 are SGDLS and YYNGEE. The CDR3 length is 14 residues. V dropped 4 bases and J dropped 4; count of bases not matched to a gene: 5. In DNA form, the CDR3 reads TGTGCCAGCAGCTCAGGGACAGGGCGCACTGAAGCTTTCTTT. This codes for CASSSGTGRTEAFF.

The rearrangement joins TRBV9 to TRBJ2-6; tentative D call: TRBD2 (6 bases). There are 18 residues in the CDR3. V gave up 3 bases and J gave up 1 base, with 17 bases separating them. CDR1 is SGDLS and CDR2 is YYNGEE in the germline V gene. The DNA of the CDR3 is TGTGCCAGCAGCGGACGTGGGGCAGGGACTTCTGGGGCCAACGTCCTGACTTTC. Protein sequence: CASSGRGAGTSGANVLTF.

V usage is TRBV24-1 and J usage is TRBJ2-1; TRBD2 matches 7 bases. The CDR3 is made up of 15 amino acids. V was clipped by 7 bases and J by 3 bases; unmatched bases: 8. CDR1 KGHDR and CDR2 SFDVKD come from the germline V gene. CDR3 coding DNA: TGTGCCACCAGCCCGGGCCGGGACTACTACAATGAGCAGTTCTTC. Translation gives CATSPGRDYYNEQFF.

The chain joins TRBV5-6 to TRBJ1-1, with D perhaps TRBD1 (6 bases). The CDR3 covers 15 residues. Per germline, CDR1 SGHDT and CDR2 YYEEEE. The V end lost 5 bases, the J end lost 3 bases, and 17 bases lay between the germline ends. CDR3 nucleotides: TGTGCCAGCAGTTGGGGCGGCAGGGGACACACTGAAGCTTTCTTT. This sequence encodes CASSWGGRGHTEAFF.

This chain uses TRBV30 with TRBJ1-1; D possibly corresponds to TRBD1 (5 bases). The ends were cut back, 2 bases at V and 3 bases at J, with 13 bases in the middle. Germline V gene data show CDR1 as GTSNPN and CDR2 as SVGIG (reference sequence). This CDR3 has 14 residues. CDR3 nucleotides: TGTGCCTGGAGTTCCGGCGGGGGTTACACTGAAGCTTTCTTT. It codes for CAWSSGGGYTEAFF.

Turning to this clone: The same CDR3 can be traced to other DNA sequences in this sample. The chain recombines TRBV7-2 with TRBJ2-7, with no clear D. The CDR3 sequence is 11 residues long. The V end lost 5 bases, the J end lost 2 bases, and 4 bases lay between the germline ends. Germline V gene sequence: CDR1 SGHTA, CDR2 FQGNSA. The CDR3 sequence is CASSLTYEQYF. The CDR3 bases are TGTGCCAGCAGCCTAACCTACGAGCAGTACTTC. Together with reference TRBV7-2 and TRBJ2-7, the CDR3 gives the full variable domain: GAGVSQSPSNKVTEKGKDVELRCDPISGHTALYWYRQSLGQGLEFLIYFQGNSAPDKSGLPSDRFSAERTGGSVSTLTIQRTQQEDSAVYLCASSLTYEQYFGPGTRLTVT.

The gene calls are TRBV10-3 and TRBJ1-2, with 8 positions matching TRBD1. Germline V gene sequence: CDR1 ENHRY, CDR2 SYGVKD. J gave up 0 bases and V 4 bases, and 1 base lay outside the gene matches. This CDR3 has 14 amino acids. This chain's CDR3 is CAISGQGTNYGYTF. CDR3 nucleotides: TGTGCCATCAGTGGACAGGGGACTAACTATGGCTACACCTTC.

A single count supports this clone. This chain joins TRBV5-1 and TRBJ2-2; 7 bases map to TRBD2. The CDR3 is 19 amino acids. Germline V gene sequence: CDR1 SGHRS, CDR2 YFSETQ. The V gene end was trimmed by 0 bases and the J gene end by 0 bases; junction bases not matched to a gene: 11. The CDR3 nucleotides read TGCGCCAGCAGCTTGGCCGGGACTATGGGCTTTTCGAACACCGGGGAGCTGTTTTTT. Amino acid sequence: CASSLAGTMGFSNTGELFF. The full variable domain, rest sourced from reference TRBV5-1 and TRBJ2-2, is KAGVTQTPRYLIKTRGQQVTLSCSPISGHRSVSWYQQTPGQGLQFLFEYFSETQRNKGNFPGRFSGRQFSNSRSEMNVSTLELGDSALYLCASSLAGTMGFSNTGELFFGEGSRLTVL.

V gene TRBV12-5 combines with J gene TRBJ1-5, with D tentatively TRBD1 (5 bases). The CDR3 length is 16 residues. V was cut by 4 bases and J by 3 bases, with 16 bases left in between. Germline-derived CDR1 and CDR2 are LGHNT and FRNRAP. Here the CDR3 reads CASGSGHLNNNQPQHF. The CDR3 DNA reads TGTGCTAGTGGTTCAGGACACCTGAATAACAATCAGCCCCAGCATTTT.

The rearrangement links TRBV5-1 to TRBJ2-6; 9 positions match TRBD1. The germline CDR1 and CDR2 sequences are SGHRS and YFSETQ. The CDR3 sequence is 18 residues long. V gave up 4 bases and J gave up 0 bases; unmatched junction bases: 8. The chain's CDR3 is CASSIPGQGYSGANVLTF. Here the CDR3 DNA reads TGCGCCAGCAGCATTCCGGGACAGGGTTACTCTGGGGCCAACGTCCTGACTTTC.